A selection of T cell receptor beta chains follows, all from one sample in a study of cytomegalovirus exposure and HLA in healthy donors. Libraries were prepared by immunoSEQ multiplex PCR; TCRdb keeps only in-frame clonotypes and omits some of them. The sample consists of 110,000 to 150,000 clones, approximately 80% of them appearing once. The specimen was PBMCs. The receptors come from a male donor in good health and CMV-seronegative. Each CDR3 is given with its conserved first and last residue. D genes are given only for firm matches. Only part of the rows carry a size: once, few, many, or a class if the clone is expanded.

j_gene: TRBJ2-7; v_gene: TRBV10-3; d_gene: TRBD2; abundance: NA; CDR3nt: TGTGCCATCAGACTAGCGGGGAGCTCCTACGAGCAGTACTTC; CDR3aa: CAIRLAGSSYEQYF
j_gene: TRBJ2-7; v_gene: TRBV4-2; d_gene: NA; abundance: NA; CDR3nt: TGTGCCAGCAGCCATGACCAGTCGGGCCCAGGGCGCGAGCAGTACTTC; CDR3aa: CASSHDQSGPGREQYF
j_gene: TRBJ1-2; v_gene: TRBV7-3; d_gene: TRBD1; abundance: NA; CDR3nt: TGTGCCAGCAGCAAAGACAGGGGGGCCTATGGCTACACCTTC; CDR3aa: CASSKDRGAYGYTF
j_gene: TRBJ1-6; v_gene: TRBV7-7; d_gene: TRBD1; abundance: NA; CDR3nt: TGTGCTAGCCCCGGGACAGGGGGCAGGCGGGCCAGAACTAATTCACCCCTCCACTTT; CDR3aa: CASPGTGGRRARTNSPLHF
j_gene: TRBJ2-7; v_gene: TRBV10-1; d_gene: NA; abundance: NA; CDR3nt: TGCGCCAGCAGTTGGGACACCGCCTACGAGCAGTACTTC; CDR3aa: CASSWDTAYEQYF
j_gene: TRBJ2-7; v_gene: TRBV5-4; d_gene: TRBD2; abundance: NA; CDR3nt: TGTGCCAGCAGCTTGGCAGCGGGAGTGGGCTCAACCTACGAGCAGTACTTC; CDR3aa: CASSLAAGVGSTYEQYF
j_gene: TRBJ2-5; v_gene: TRBV6-5; d_gene: TRBD2; abundance: NA; CDR3nt: TGTGCCAGCAGTCACGGGGGGGCCCAGTACTTC; CDR3aa: CASSHGGAQYF
j_gene: TRBJ1-1; v_gene: TRBV5-4; d_gene: NA; abundance: NA; CDR3nt: TGTGCCAGCAGCCCCCCAACCGGTGGCACTGAAGCTTTCTTT; CDR3aa: CASSPPTGGTEAFF
j_gene: TRBJ1-2; v_gene: TRBV10-3; d_gene: TRBD1; abundance: NA; CDR3nt: TGTGCCATCACCCAGACAGGGGAAGGCTACACCTTC; CDR3aa: CAITQTGEGYTF
j_gene: TRBJ2-3; v_gene: TRBV6-4; d_gene: TRBD2; abundance: NA; CDR3nt: TGTGCCAGCGCCAATCTAGCGGGCGGCACAGATACGCAGTATTTT; CDR3aa: CASANLAGGTDTQYF
j_gene: TRBJ2-2; v_gene: TRBV2; d_gene: TRBD1; abundance: few; CDR3nt: TGTGCCAGCAGAACAGGGGGCTACACCGGGGAGCTGTTTTTT; CDR3aa: CASRTGGYTGELFF
j_gene: TRBJ2-7; v_gene: TRBV4-1; d_gene: TRBD2; abundance: NA; CDR3nt: TGCGCCAGCAGCCTCGAGACTAGCTTGGACGAGCAGTACTTC; CDR3aa: CASSLETSLDEQYF
j_gene: TRBJ1-2; v_gene: TRBV28; d_gene: TRBD1; abundance: NA; CDR3nt: TGTGCCTCCTCGGGGACAGGGGTTAGGAATGGCTACACCTTC; CDR3aa: CASSGTGVRNGYTF
j_gene: TRBJ1-6; v_gene: TRBV6-4; d_gene: NA; abundance: NA; CDR3nt: TGTGCCAGCAGTGACTCCGCACGGTTTAATTTTAAGAAGTATTCACCCCTCCACTTT; CDR3aa: CASSDSARFNFKKYSPLHF
j_gene: TRBJ2-1; v_gene: TRBV2; d_gene: TRBD1; abundance: NA; CDR3nt: TGTGCCAGCACGGGGACAGGGGGCTATTATGAGCAGTTCTTC; CDR3aa: CASTGTGGYYEQFF
j_gene: TRBJ1-4; v_gene: TRBV29-1; d_gene: NA; abundance: NA; CDR3nt: TGCGGGGCTGGGAACGCAGGGCGATATCCTAGTGAAAAACTGTTTTTT; CDR3aa: CGAGNAGRYPSEKLFF
j_gene: TRBJ1-6; v_gene: TRBV27; d_gene: NA; abundance: NA; CDR3nt: TGTGCCAGCAGTTTATCAGCCCAGAGTCGGGTCCCACCCCTCCACTTT; CDR3aa: CASSLSAQSRVPPLHF
j_gene: TRBJ1-1; v_gene: TRBV27; d_gene: TRBD1; abundance: NA; CDR3nt: TGTGCCAGCAGTTCTACAGGGGAGATGAACACTGAAGCTTTCTTT; CDR3aa: CASSSTGEMNTEAFF
j_gene: TRBJ1-4; v_gene: TRBV18; d_gene: TRBD1; abundance: NA; CDR3nt: TGTGCCAGCTCACCCCGGACAGGGAATGAAAAACTGTTTTTT; CDR3aa: CASSPRTGNEKLFF
j_gene: TRBJ2-1; v_gene: TRBV27; d_gene: TRBD1; abundance: NA; CDR3nt: TGTGCCAGCAGTCCCGGGACAGGGTTCTACAATGAGCAGTTCTTC; CDR3aa: CASSPGTGFYNEQFF
j_gene: TRBJ2-7; v_gene: TRBV2; d_gene: TRBD2; abundance: NA; CDR3nt: TGTGCCAGCAGTTCGGGGGGGGGAGGCGAGCAGTACTTC; CDR3aa: CASSSGGGGEQYF
j_gene: TRBJ1-2; v_gene: TRBV14; d_gene: NA; abundance: NA; CDR3nt: TGTGCCAGCAGCCAAGCTGGCAGGGCCTATGGCTACACCTTC; CDR3aa: CASSQAGRAYGYTF
j_gene: TRBJ2-1; v_gene: TRBV5-1; d_gene: NA; abundance: few; CDR3nt: TGCGCCAGCAGCTCACTGGGGGCGGACGATGAGCAGTTCTTC; CDR3aa: CASSSLGADDEQFF
j_gene: TRBJ1-3; v_gene: TRBV10-3; d_gene: NA; abundance: NA; CDR3nt: TGTGCCGTAGCGGCACAGGTCGATGGCTCTGGAAACACCATATATTTT; CDR3aa: CAVAAQVDGSGNTIYF
j_gene: TRBJ2-3; v_gene: TRBV4-2; d_gene: NA; abundance: NA; CDR3nt: TGTGCCAGCAGCCAAGGACTAGCAGATACGCAGTATTTT; CDR3aa: CASSQGLADTQYF
j_gene: TRBJ1-5; v_gene: TRBV15; d_gene: NA; abundance: NA; CDR3nt: TGTGCCACCAGCGTTTCCCAGGATACCAATCAGCCCCAGCATTTT; CDR3aa: CATSVSQDTNQPQHF
j_gene: TRBJ1-2; v_gene: TRBV5-8; d_gene: NA; abundance: NA; CDR3nt: TGTGCCAGCAGCCCCGGACTTTATGGCTACACCTTC; CDR3aa: CASSPGLYGYTF
j_gene: TRBJ1-6; v_gene: TRBV6-1; d_gene: NA; abundance: NA; CDR3nt: TGTGCCAGCAGCCAGGGTTTCGAGAATTCACCCCTCCACTTT; CDR3aa: CASSQGFENSPLHF
j_gene: TRBJ1-1; v_gene: TRBV7-9; d_gene: NA; abundance: few; CDR3nt: TGTGCCAGCAGCCCAGGTACGAACACTGAAGCTTTCTTT; CDR3aa: CASSPGTNTEAFF
j_gene: TRBJ1-1; v_gene: TRBV14; d_gene: TRBD1; abundance: NA; CDR3nt: TGTGCCAGCAGCCGAGTCATCGGGACAGCAGAAGCTTTCTTT; CDR3aa: CASSRVIGTAEAFF
j_gene: TRBJ2-5; v_gene: TRBV6-5; d_gene: NA; abundance: NA; CDR3nt: TGTGCCAGCAGTACCCAGACAGGGAGGCGGGAGACCCAGTACTTC; CDR3aa: CASSTQTGRRETQYF
j_gene: TRBJ2-7; v_gene: TRBV29-1; d_gene: TRBD1; abundance: NA; CDR3nt: TGCAGCGTTGAAAGGCCGGGACAGGCCTACGAGCAGTACTTC; CDR3aa: CSVERPGQAYEQYF
j_gene: TRBJ1-5; v_gene: TRBV5-1; d_gene: TRBD1; abundance: NA; CDR3nt: TGCGCCAGCAGCTACGACGGACAGGGCAATCAGCCCCAGCATTTT; CDR3aa: CASSYDGQGNQPQHF
j_gene: TRBJ1-2; v_gene: TRBV6-1; d_gene: TRBD1; abundance: NA; CDR3nt: TGTGCCAGCAGAACAGGGGAGCGGAGCTATGGCTACACCTTC; CDR3aa: CASRTGERSYGYTF
j_gene: TRBJ2-1; v_gene: TRBV18; d_gene: NA; abundance: NA; CDR3nt: TGTGCCAGCTCCGACCTCCGGGACATCAATGAGCAGTTCTTC; CDR3aa: CASSDLRDINEQFF
j_gene: TRBJ2-3; v_gene: TRBV4-1; d_gene: TRBD2; abundance: NA; CDR3nt: TGCGCCAGCAGCCAAGGGACTAGCGGAGGAGATACGCAGTATTTT; CDR3aa: CASSQGTSGGDTQYF
j_gene: TRBJ2-7; v_gene: TRBV27; d_gene: NA; abundance: NA; CDR3nt: TGTGCCAGCAGCTGGAGGACCGGGACCTACGAGCAGTACTTC; CDR3aa: CASSWRTGTYEQYF